This T cell receptor (beta chain) derives from a study of blood T cell repertoires in COVID-19. Background on the study: COVID-19 samples from acute and convalescent phases originated in the United States, Italy and Spain. Sample material is recorded as cDNA or gDNA derived from T cells, B-cell-depleted T cells, or PBMCs.

Assay used: immunoSEQ multiplex PCR; TCRdb lists only in-frame clones, some missing. The sample holds about 110,000 clones; approximately 85% are singletons and the top ten take 5.5%. Seattle-derived patients entered the study during active infection and were followed longitudinally. Germline values: CDR1 SGHTA, CDR2 FQGTGA. Deletions cut 6 bases from V and 6 bases from J, with 18 bases between. The CDR3 loop spans 14 amino acids. The V and J genes are TRBV7-3 and TRBJ2-7; D uncertain. Sample: peripheral blood. This clonotype was obtained from a woman between 55 and 75 years old with COVID-19, enrolled during active disease. The CDR3 DNA reads as TGTGCCAGCAGATCCCAGGAAAAGATGGGCGAGCAGTACTTC. The encoded protein is CASRSQEKMGEQYF.